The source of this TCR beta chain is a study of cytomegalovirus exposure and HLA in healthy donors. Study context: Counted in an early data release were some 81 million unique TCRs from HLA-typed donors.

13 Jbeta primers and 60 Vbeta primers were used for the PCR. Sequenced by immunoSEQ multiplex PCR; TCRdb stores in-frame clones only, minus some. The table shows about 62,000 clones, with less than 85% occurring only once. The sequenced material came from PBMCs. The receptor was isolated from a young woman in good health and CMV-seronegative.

The CDR3 nucleotides read TGTGCCAGTAGTGTAACAGGGGGTTACGTCAACACTGAAGCTTTCTTT. Translating it yields CASSVTGGYVNTEAFF. The chain uses TRBV19 and TRBJ1-1; TRBD1 agrees at 8 bases. V lost 5 bases and J lost 2; bases outside the gene matches: 10. This CDR3 has 16 residues. In germline, CDR1 is LNHDA, CDR2 SQIVND (reference sequence).